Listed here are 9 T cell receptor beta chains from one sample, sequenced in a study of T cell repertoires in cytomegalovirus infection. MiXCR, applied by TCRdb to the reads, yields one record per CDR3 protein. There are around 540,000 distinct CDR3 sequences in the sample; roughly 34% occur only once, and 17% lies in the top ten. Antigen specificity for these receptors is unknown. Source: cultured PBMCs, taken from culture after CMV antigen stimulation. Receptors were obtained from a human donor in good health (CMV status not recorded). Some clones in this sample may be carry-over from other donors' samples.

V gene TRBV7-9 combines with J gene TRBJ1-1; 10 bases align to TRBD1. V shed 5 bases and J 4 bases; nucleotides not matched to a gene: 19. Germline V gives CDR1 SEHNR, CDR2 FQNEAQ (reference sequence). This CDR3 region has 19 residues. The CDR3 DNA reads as TGTGCCAGCAGCCGGGGCCTCACCGGGACAGGGGATAAGGGCACTGAAGCTTTCTTT. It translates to CASSRGLTGTGDKGTEAFF.

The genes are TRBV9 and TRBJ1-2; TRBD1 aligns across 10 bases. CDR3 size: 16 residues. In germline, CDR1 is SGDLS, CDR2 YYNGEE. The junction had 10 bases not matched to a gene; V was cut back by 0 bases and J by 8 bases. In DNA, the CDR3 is TGTGCCAGCAGCGTAGCTGTGACAGGGGGCGCAGGGGGCTACACCTTC. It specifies CASSVAVTGGAGGYTF.

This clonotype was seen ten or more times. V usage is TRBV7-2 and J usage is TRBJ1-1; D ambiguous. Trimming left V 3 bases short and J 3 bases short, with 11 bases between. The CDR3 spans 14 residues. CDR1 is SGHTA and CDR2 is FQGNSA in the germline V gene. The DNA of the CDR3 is TGTGCCAGCAGCTTCAGCTCTGTGGACACTGAAGCTTTCTTT. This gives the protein CASSFSSVDTEAFF.

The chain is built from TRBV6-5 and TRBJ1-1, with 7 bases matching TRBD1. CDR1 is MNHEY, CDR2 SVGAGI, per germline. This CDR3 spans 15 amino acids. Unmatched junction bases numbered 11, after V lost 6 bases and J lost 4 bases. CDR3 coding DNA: TGTGCCAGCAGCTACCAGACAGGGTATTCCACTGAAGCTTTCTTT. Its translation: CASSYQTGYSTEAFF.

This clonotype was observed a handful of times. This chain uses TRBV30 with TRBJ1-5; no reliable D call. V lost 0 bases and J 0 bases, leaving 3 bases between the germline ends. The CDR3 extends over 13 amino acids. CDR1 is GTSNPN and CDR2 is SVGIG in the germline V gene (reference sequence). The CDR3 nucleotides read TGTGCCTGGAGTGTAGCTAGCAATCAGCCCCAGCATTTT. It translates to CAWSVASNQPQHF.

CDR3 protein: CASSLAIGDTQYF. CDR3 bases: TGTGCCAGCAGCTTAGCTATCGGAGATACGCAGTATTTT. This chain joins TRBV7-2 and TRBJ2-3, with D unclear. V lost 0 bases and J lost 5, with 6 bases in between. This CDR3 contains 13 residues. Germline V gene sequence: CDR1 SGHTA, CDR2 FQGNSA.

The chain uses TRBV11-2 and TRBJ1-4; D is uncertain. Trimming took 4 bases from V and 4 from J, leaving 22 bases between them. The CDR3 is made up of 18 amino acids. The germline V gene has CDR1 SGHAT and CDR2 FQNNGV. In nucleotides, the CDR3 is TGTGCCAGCAGCTCAAGGAGGCAACCACTACTGCTTAATGAAAAACTGTTTTTT. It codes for CASSSRRQPLLLNEKLFF.

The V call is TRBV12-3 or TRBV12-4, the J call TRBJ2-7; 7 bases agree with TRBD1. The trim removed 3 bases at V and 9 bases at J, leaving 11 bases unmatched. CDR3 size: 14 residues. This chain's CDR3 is CASSFSSQNRGQYF. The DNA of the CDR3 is TGTGCCAGCAGTTTTTCCAGCCAAAACAGGGGGCAGTACTTC.

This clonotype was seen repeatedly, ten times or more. CDR3 in DNA: TGTGCCAGCAGTCCCAGACTAGCAGCGCAAGAGACCCAGTACTTC. Its translation: CASSPRLAAQETQYF. The genes are TRBV7-2 and TRBJ2-5; 7 nucleotides agree with TRBD2. The CDR3 sequence is 15 residues long. After removal of 6 bases from V and 2 bases from J, the junction contained 9 bases not matched to a gene. Germline V gene sequence: CDR1 SGHTA, CDR2 FQGNSA. Drawing the rest from reference TRBV7-2 and TRBJ2-5, the complete variable domain is GAGVSQSPSNKVTEKGKDVELRCDPISGHTALYWYRQSLGQGLEFLIYFQGNSAPDKSGLPSDRFSAERTGGSVSTLTIQRTQQEDSAVYLCASSPRLAAQETQYFGPGTRLLVL.